Listed here are 24 T cell receptor beta chains from one sample, sequenced in a study of post-analysis software for immune sequencing data. The authors incorporated unique molecular identifiers into the TCR beta cDNA libraries. TCRdb independently ran MiXCR on the PCR reads; one entry per CDR3 protein. This table holds 750,000 to 950,000 distinct CDR3 sequences, 35% to 55% found once. Study observations and caveats: Five TRBV segments, TRBV5-6, TRBV5-1 and TRBV20-1 among them, were found more frequent in patients than controls.

Their target antigens are unknown. The specimen sequenced was blood. The receptor source for this set is a girl aged 5-17 years with multiple sclerosis.

This clonotype has only a few counts. The chain joins TRBV7-6 to TRBJ2-3, with 9 bases fitting TRBD1. This CDR3 is 14 amino acids long. V lost 5 bases to trimming and J lost 5 bases; unmatched junction nucleotides: 5. Germline CDR1 is SGHVS and CDR2 is FNYEAQ. The chain's CDR3 is CASSPTGGVDTQYF. The CDR3 DNA is TGTGCCAGCAGCCCCACAGGGGGCGTAGATACGCAGTATTTT.

This chain uses TRBV12-3 or TRBV12-4 with TRBJ2-4; D unresolved. The DNA end is more similar to TRBJ2-7, so the J call may be wrong. The CDR3 extends over 13 amino acids. The CDR3 DNA is TGTGCCAGCAGTTCCCATGGGGTCTACGAGCAGTACTTC. Amino acid sequence: CASSSHGVYEQYF.

V usage is TRBV20-1 and J usage is TRBJ2-7, with D possibly matching TRBD2 (6 bases). Between the trimmed V and J ends, which lost 3 bases and 3 bases, there was a span of 18 bases. The CDR3 runs 15 residues. Germline loops: CDR1 DFQATT, CDR2 SNEGSKA (reference sequence). The CDR3 nucleotides are TGCAGTGCTAGTCGAGCTAGCGCCTACCTCTACGAGCAGTACTTC. It yields the protein CSASRASAYLYEQYF.

The chain combines TRBV20-1 with TRBJ2-5; 10 nucleotides match TRBD1. This CDR3 has 13 amino acids. Germline CDR1 reads DFQATT; CDR2 reads SNEGSKA (reference sequence). J gave up 7 bases and V 5 bases, and 7 bases lay outside the gene matches. The CDR3 protein is CSAPGTGERTQYF. For the CDR3, the DNA is TGCAGTGCTCCCGGGACAGGGGAACGGACCCAGTACTTC.

The V call is TRBV6-1, the J call TRBJ2-5; D remains ambiguous. The J call could be wrong; TRBJ2-7 is a better fit for the DNA end. The CDR3 consists of 13 residues. Germline lookup yields CDR1 MNHNS and CDR2 SASEGT. CDR3: CASSEAARGEQYF. CDR3 DNA: TGTGCCAGCAGTGAAGCGGCTCGTGGCGAGCAGTACTTC.

The chain joins TRBV11-1 to TRBJ2-7, with 9 bases that match TRBD1. This CDR3 has 16 residues. J lost 0 bases, V lost 5 bases, and 8 bases had no gene match. Germline CDR1 is SGHAT and CDR2 is FQDESV (reference sequence). The CDR3 is CASSPRTGDSSYEQYF. CDR3 sequence (DNA): TGTGCCAGCAGCCCGAGGACAGGGGATAGCTCCTACGAGCAGTACTTC.

CDR3 DNA sequence: TGTGCCAGCAGGGCCAGTGGAAGGTCGGGCAGGTCGGACTATGGCTACACCTTC. It codes for CASRASGRSGRSDYGYTF. The chain recombines TRBV12-3 or TRBV12-4 with TRBJ1-2, with D hard to call. CDR3 length equals 18 residues. The V end lost 6 bases, the J end lost 3 bases, and 26 bases lay between the germline ends.

In DNA, the CDR3 is TGTGCCAGCAGTTCCGGTTGGGGTTTCGGGGAGACCCAGTACTTC. This translates into CASSSGWGFGETQYF. The rearrangement uses TRBV27 and TRBJ2-5; D gene unclear. This CDR3 is built from 15 residues. Looked up from germline, CDR1 is MNHEY and CDR2 is SMNVEV (reference sequence). V was shortened by 4 bases and J by 5 bases, with 17 bases between the two germline ends.

The gene calls are TRBV7-9 and TRBJ2-5; possible D gene TRBD1, 5 bases. This CDR3 is 15 amino acids long. V lost 4 bases to trimming and J lost 0 bases, with 12 bases between them. Germline CDR1 is SEHNR and CDR2 is FQNEAQ (reference sequence). The CDR3 region has the DNA TGTGCCAGCAGCTCCAGCCGACAGTACCAAGAGACCCAGTACTTC. Translation: CASSSSRQYQETQYF.

The DNA of the CDR3 is TGCAGTGCTAGTGTGGGAGAGCGCACAGATACGCAGTATTTT. Translated, it gives CSASVGERTDTQYF. The V gene is TRBV20-1, the J gene TRBJ2-3, with D maybe TRBD2 (5 bases). CDR1 and CDR2 from the germline V gene are DFQATT and SNEGSKA (reference sequence). Deletions cut 3 bases from V and 1 base from J, with 11 bases between. The CDR3 has 14 amino acids.

This clonotype was seen just once. The chain combines TRBV6-1 with TRBJ2-5, with 10 nucleotides matching TRBD2. The J call may not be correct, given that the DNA end is closer to TRBJ2-1. Germline V lookup: CDR1 MNHNS, CDR2 SASEGT. The length of the CDR3 is 14 residues. CDR3 DNA: TGTGCCAGCGGGGGCGGGCTAGCGGGAGAGACCCAGTTCTTC. Amino acid sequence: CASGGGLAGETQFF.

V and J are TRBV11-3 and TRBJ2-1, with a possible D match to TRBD2 (5 bases). Trimming left V 1 base short and J 8 bases short, with 12 bases between. CDR1 is SGHNT, CDR2 YENEEA, per germline. This CDR3 spans 14 amino acids. The DNA of the CDR3 is TGTGCCAGCAGCTTAGGCCTAGCTTTCCATGAGCAGTTCTTC. It translates to CASSLGLAFHEQFF. Complete variable domain (other parts from reference TRBV11-3 and TRBJ2-1): EAGVVQSPRYKIIEKKQPVAFWCNPISGHNTLYWYLQNLGQGPELLIRYENEEAVDDSQLPKDRFSAERLKGVDSTLKIQPAELGDSAVYLCASSLGLAFHEQFFGPGTRLTVL.

The genes are TRBV5-1 and TRBJ1-5; 11 bases are a match to TRBD1. CDR1 and CDR2 (germline): SGHRS, YFSETQ. This CDR3 is built from 15 residues. The V and J ends lost 4 bases and 5 bases, in that order; junction bases with no gene match: 5. As DNA, the CDR3 is TGCGCCAGCAGCCGGACAGGGGGCGAGGATCAGCCCCAGCATTTT. As protein: CASSRTGGEDQPQHF.

This clonotype was counted only a few times. The chain recombines TRBV10-3 with TRBJ2-7; no clear D. The CDR3 totals 13 residues. CDR1 ENHRY and CDR2 SYGVKD come from the germline V gene. The germline V and J ends were trimmed by 2 bases and 7 bases, with 12 bases remaining between them. The DNA of the CDR3 is TGTGCCATCAGTGAGGAATCCGTCGGGGAGCAGTACTTC. It encodes CAISEESVGEQYF.

Here the CDR3 DNA reads TGTGCCAGCAGTTACTCAGCTCAAACAGGCTCCTACGAGCAGTACTTC. As protein: CASSYSAQTGSYEQYF. The chain uses TRBV6-6 and TRBJ2-7, with D perhaps matching TRBD1 (5 bases). Germline values: CDR1 MNHNY, CDR2 SVGAGI (reference sequence). V lost 0 bases to trimming and J lost 0 bases, with 12 bases between them. This CDR3 is built from 16 residues.

The chain employs TRBV5-1 and TRBJ2-1; tentatively, D is TRBD1 or TRBD2 (7 bases each). V lost 7 bases and J lost 0, with 17 bases in between. CDR3 length: 16 amino acids. Germline V gives CDR1 SGHRS, CDR2 YFSETQ. The CDR3, as DNA: TGCGCCAGCTCCCAGGGAGGGGGCGTCTCCTACAATGAGCAGTTCTTC. Amino acids: CASSQGGGVSYNEQFF.

This clonotype was seen more than once but under ten times. The V call is TRBV5-6, the J call TRBJ2-1; TRBD1 is a possible D gene (5 bases). There are 14 residues in the CDR3. V shed 0 bases and J shed 9 bases, with 13 bases lying between them. Looked up from germline, CDR1 is SGHDT and CDR2 is YYEEEE. The CDR3: CASSLGGRVGEQFF. The DNA for the CDR3 is TGTGCCAGCAGCTTGGGGGGCAGGGTCGGTGAGCAGTTCTTC.

The CDR3 sequence is CASSPSAGDNSPLHF. CDR3 bases: TGCGCCAGCAGCCCTTCGGCCGGGGATAATTCACCCCTCCACTTT. The V call is TRBV4-3, the J call TRBJ1-6; D gene unclear. CDR1 is LGHNA and CDR2 is YSLEER in the germline V gene. The CDR3 has 15 amino acids. Trimming left V 4 bases short and J 5 bases short, with 12 bases between.

A few counts support this clonotype. The chain combines TRBV29-1 with TRBJ1-1, with D hard to call. Germline values: CDR1 SQVTM, CDR2 ANQGSEA. V lost 4 bases and J 4 bases, leaving 16 bases between the germline ends. The CDR3 loop spans 14 amino acids. CDR3 region: CSVVKGNGGTEAFF. The CDR3 region has the DNA TGCAGCGTTGTGAAGGGCAATGGCGGCACTGAAGCTTTCTTT.

V usage is TRBV7-3 and J usage is TRBJ2-1; 8 nucleotides line up with TRBD1. With 5 bases clipped from V and 5 bases from J, the junction kept 5 bases outside the gene matches. Germline V gives CDR1 SGHTA, CDR2 FQGTGA. The CDR3 loop spans 14 amino acids. In DNA form, the CDR3 reads TGTGCCAGCAGCACCGGACAGGGAAACAATGAGCAGTTCTTC. This translates into CASSTGQGNNEQFF.

This sequence joins TRBV2 and TRBJ2-6, with 10 bases identical to TRBD1. CDR1 is SNHLY, CDR2 FYNNEI, per germline. The junction had 3 bases not matched to a gene; V was cut back by 7 bases and J by 0 bases. The CDR3 consists of 16 residues. CDR3 protein: CASIGTGVSGANVLTF. CDR3 sequence (DNA): TGTGCCAGCATCGGGACAGGGGTCTCTGGGGCCAACGTCCTGACTTTC.

V and J are TRBV5-6 and TRBJ2-3; 13 positions agree with TRBD2. J was trimmed by 5 bases and V by 4 bases; bases with no gene match: 10. The CDR3 totals 17 residues. Germline CDR1 SGHDT, CDR2 YYEEEE. The CDR3 protein is CASSPEGLAGEVDTQYF. The CDR3 DNA is TGTGCCAGCAGCCCGGAAGGACTAGCGGGAGAGGTAGATACGCAGTATTTT.

The genes are TRBV5-1 and TRBJ2-1, with TRBD2 identical over 9 bases. Trimming at V came to 0 bases and at J to 3 bases, leaving 4 bases not matched to a gene. Germline-derived CDR1 and CDR2 are SGHRS and YFSETQ. CDR3 size: 16 residues. This CDR3 reads CASSLVQAGGYNEQFF. CDR3 coding DNA: TGCGCCAGCAGCTTGGTGCAAGCGGGGGGCTACAATGAGCAGTTCTTC.

The J gene is TRBJ1-5, the V gene TRBV4-1, with 7 bases identical to TRBD1. The CDR3 has 15 residues. Germline CDR1 is MGHRA and CDR2 is YSYEKL. The V gene end was trimmed by 4 bases and the J gene end by 6 bases; junction bases not matched to a gene: 9. Here the CDR3 DNA reads TGCGCCAGCAGCCTGGAGACAGGGAGTACTCAGCCCCAGCATTTT. Encoded protein: CASSLETGSTQPQHF.